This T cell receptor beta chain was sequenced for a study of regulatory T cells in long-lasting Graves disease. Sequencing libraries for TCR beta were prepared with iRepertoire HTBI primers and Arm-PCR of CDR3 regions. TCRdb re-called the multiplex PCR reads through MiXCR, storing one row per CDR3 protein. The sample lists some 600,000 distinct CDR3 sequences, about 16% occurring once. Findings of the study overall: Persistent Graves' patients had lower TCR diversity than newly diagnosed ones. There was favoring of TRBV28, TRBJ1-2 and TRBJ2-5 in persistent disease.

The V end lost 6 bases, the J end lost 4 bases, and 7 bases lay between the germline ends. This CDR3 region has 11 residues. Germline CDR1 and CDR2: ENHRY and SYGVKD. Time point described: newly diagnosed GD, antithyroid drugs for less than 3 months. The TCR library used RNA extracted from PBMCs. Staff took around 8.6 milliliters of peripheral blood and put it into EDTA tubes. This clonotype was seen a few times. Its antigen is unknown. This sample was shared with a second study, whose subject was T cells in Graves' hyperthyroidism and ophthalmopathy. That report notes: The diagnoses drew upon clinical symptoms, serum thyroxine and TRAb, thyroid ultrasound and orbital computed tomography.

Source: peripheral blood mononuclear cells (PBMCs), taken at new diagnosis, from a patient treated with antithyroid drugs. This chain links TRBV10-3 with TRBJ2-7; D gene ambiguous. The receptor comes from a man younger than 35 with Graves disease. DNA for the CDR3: TGTGCCATCAGAGGCAGTTACGAGCAGTACTTC. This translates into CAIRGSYEQYF.